The 32 T cell receptor beta chains below all came from one sample that was sequenced in a study of cytomegalovirus exposure and HLA in healthy donors. The PCR made use of 60 Vbeta and 13 Jbeta primers. Repertoires were generated with immunoSEQ multiplex PCR, while TCRdb's copy carries only in-frame clones and drops some. The sample has about 76,000 clones, roughly 79% seen once. The sequencing input was PBMCs. These receptors all come from a woman in her thirties in good health and CMV-seronegative.

The rearrangement joins TRBV2 to TRBJ2-4; 14 bases are shared with TRBD2. Germline trimming cut 7 bases from V and 5 bases from J; bases unmatched to any gene: 16. This CDR3 has 19 amino acids. Germline-derived CDR1 and CDR2 are SNHLY and FYNNEI. In DNA, the CDR3 is TGTGCCAGCACCCCCAGCCGGACTAGCGGGAGGATTGGGGAAAACATTCAGTACTTC. The encoded protein is CASTPSRTSGRIGENIQYF.

A single count supports this clone. V gene TRBV14 combines with J gene TRBJ2-2; possible D gene TRBD1, 6 bases. The germline V gene has CDR1 SGHDN and CDR2 FVKESK. The CDR3 consists of 15 residues. The germline V and J ends were trimmed by 4 bases and 4 bases, with 13 bases remaining between them. CDR3 sequence reads: CASSRIQGITGELFF. The CDR3, as DNA: TGTGCCAGCAGCCGGATACAGGGTATCACCGGGGAGCTGTTTTTT.

The table lists this clone with a few counts. The chain couples TRBV28 to TRBJ1-5; 8 bases map to TRBD1. CDR1 MDHEN and CDR2 SYDVKM come from the germline V gene. The trim removed 6 bases at V and 0 bases at J, leaving 7 bases unmatched. This CDR3 comprises 16 residues. The CDR3 region has the DNA TGTGCCAGCAGCCGACAGGGGACTTATAGCAATCAGCCCCAGCATTTT. This translates into CASSRQGTYSNQPQHF. The whole variable domain, remainder taken from reference TRBV28 and TRBJ1-5, is DVKVTQSSRYLVKRTGEKVFLECVQDMDHENMFWYRQDPGLGLRLIYFSYDVKMKEKGDIPEGYSVSREKKERFSLILESASTNQTSMYLCASSRQGTYSNQPQHFGDGTRLSIL.

This chain joins TRBV19 and TRBJ1-5; 8 bases are shared with TRBD1. Germline CDR1 and CDR2: LNHDA and SQIVND (reference sequence). This CDR3 region has 17 residues. The J segment lost 3 bases and the V segment lost 0 bases, leaving 7 bases of the junction unmatched. For the CDR3, the DNA is TGTGCCAGTAGTATAGAGTTGGACAGGGCACTCAATCAGCCCCAGCATTTT. Its translation: CASSIELDRALNQPQHF. The full variable domain, rest sourced from reference TRBV19 and TRBJ1-5, is DGGITQSPKYLFRKEGQNVTLSCEQNLNHDAMYWYRQDPGQGLRLIYYSQIVNDFQKGDIAEGYSVSREKKESFPLTVTSAQKNPTAFYLCASSIELDRALNQPQHFGDGTRLSIL.

The CDR3 loop reads CASNTRQFGRSSTDTQYF. CDR3 sequence (DNA): TGTGCCAGCAACACTCGACAGTTTGGGCGCTCTAGCACAGATACGCAGTATTTT. This chain links TRBV28 with TRBJ2-3; D might be TRBD1 (5 bases). Germline CDR1 is MDHEN and CDR2 is SYDVKM. V was trimmed by 7 bases and J by 0 bases, leaving 23 bases between them. This CDR3 region has 18 residues.

This rearrangement joins TRBV18 to TRBJ2-3; possibly TRBD1 for D (5 bases). The CDR3 is 13 amino acids. V dropped 0 bases and J dropped 4 bases, with 5 bases sitting between them. The germline V gene encodes CDR1 KGHSH and CDR2 LQKENI. CDR3 protein: CASSPPGADTQYF. The CDR3 DNA reads as TGTGCCAGCTCACCACCAGGGGCAGATACGCAGTATTTT.

The chain couples TRBV9 to TRBJ2-2; 8 bases map to TRBD1. The CDR3 contains 14 residues. With 5 bases clipped from V and 1 base from J, the junction kept 1 base outside the gene matches. The germline gives CDR1 SGDLS, CDR2 YYNGEE. CDR3 sequence: CASRGTGNTGELFF. DNA of the CDR3: TGTGCCAGCAGAGGGACAGGGAACACCGGGGAGCTGTTTTTT.

The rearrangement uses TRBV30 and TRBJ1-4; D not certain. CDR3 size: 12 residues. The V end was cut by 5 bases, the J end by 8 bases, with 12 bases between. Germline V lookup: CDR1 GTSNPN, CDR2 SVGIG (reference sequence). CDR3: CAWGSPSEKLFF. For the CDR3, the DNA is TGTGCCTGGGGCTCACCTTCGGAAAAACTGTTTTTT.

The rearrangement joins TRBV14 to TRBJ2-5, with TRBD1 matching 7 bases. Germline V CDR1 and CDR2: SGHDN, FVKESK. This CDR3 has 15 residues. Trimming removed 4 bases from V and 4 bases from J; junction bases left unmatched: 9. CDR3 nucleotide sequence: TGTGCCAGCAGCCGTATGACAGGGTTCGCAGAGACCCAGTACTTC. Amino acids: CASSRMTGFAETQYF.

The chain has TRBV25-1 and TRBJ2-7; D might be TRBD1 (5 bases). Germline V gene lookup returns CDR1 MGHDK and CDR2 SYGVNS. V was shortened by 1 base and J by 2 bases, with 12 bases between the two germline ends. The CDR3 runs 15 residues. The CDR3 region is CASSESGLGAYEQYF. The CDR3 DNA reads TGTGCCAGCAGTGAATCCGGTTTAGGGGCCTACGAGCAGTACTTC.

The chain is built from TRBV18 and TRBJ1-1; possible D gene TRBD1, 5 bases. Germline CDR1 KGHSH, CDR2 LQKENI. Trimming pared 5 bases from V and 2 bases from J, leaving 12 bases between. The CDR3 is made up of 14 amino acids. The CDR3, as DNA: TGTGCCAGCTCAAGCGCCGGGGGAAACACTGAAGCTTTCTTT. Translated, it gives CASSSAGGNTEAFF.

A single count supports this clone. The chain combines TRBV7-3 with TRBJ2-5; TRBD1 agrees at 7 bases. V shed 5 bases and J 1 base; nucleotides not matched to a gene: 10. CDR1 is SGHTA, CDR2 FQGTGA, per germline. This CDR3 region has 16 residues. CDR3 in amino acids: CASSPRSRQGQETQYF. The CDR3 DNA sequence: TGTGCCAGCAGCCCCCGATCCAGACAGGGCCAAGAGACCCAGTACTTC.

This clone was counted once. The chain combines TRBV6-4 with TRBJ2-7; the match to TRBD2 covers 9 bases. V dropped 4 bases and J dropped 3; count of bases not matched to a gene: 7. CDR3 size: 15 residues. CDR1 and CDR2 (germline): MRHNA, SNTAGT. CDR3 region: CASSVEAGGHYEQYF. In nucleotides, the CDR3 is TGTGCCAGCAGTGTTGAAGCGGGAGGCCACTACGAGCAGTACTTC.

The V and J genes are TRBV6-6 and TRBJ1-1; a weak D match, TRBD1 (5 bases). Germline assignment: CDR1 MNHNY and CDR2 SVGAGI (reference sequence). V lost 7 bases and J 5 bases, leaving 14 bases between the germline ends. The CDR3 spans 13 residues. The CDR3 is CASNLGRGTEAFF. DNA for the CDR3: TGTGCCAGCAATCTCGGGAGGGGTACTGAAGCTTTCTTT.

DNA for the CDR3: TGTGCCAGCAGCAACTCGGGAGAGCAGTACTTC. It is translated as CASSNSGEQYF. The chain combines TRBV7-3 with TRBJ2-7; perhaps TRBD2 as D (5 bases). The V end lost 5 bases, the J end lost 7 bases, and 9 bases lay between the germline ends. The CDR3 contains 11 residues. From germline, CDR1 is SGHTA and CDR2 FQGTGA.

The chain joins TRBV14 to TRBJ2-3, with 12 bases matching TRBD2. The CDR3 is made up of 17 amino acids. Germline V CDR1 and CDR2: SGHDN, FVKESK. Trimming removed 3 bases from V and 4 bases from J; junction bases left unmatched: 8. The CDR3 nucleotides are TGTGCCAGCAGCCATGTTCTAGCGGGAGGGCCCTCAGATACGCAGTATTTT. Residues: CASSHVLAGGPSDTQYF. Full variable domain (missing parts from reference TRBV14 and TRBJ2-3): EAGVTQFPSHSVIEKGQTVTLRCDPISGHDNLYWYRRVMGKEIKFLLHFVKESKQDESGMPNNRFLAERTGGTYSTLKVQPAELEDSGVYFCASSHVLAGGPSDTQYFGPGTRLTVL.

This clone came up a few times. V and J are TRBV28 and TRBJ2-7; TRBD2 is a possible D gene (7 bases). In germline, CDR1 is MDHEN, CDR2 SYDVKM. This CDR3 comprises 16 residues. V lost 0 bases to trimming and J lost 4 bases, with 16 bases between them. CDR3 in amino acids: CASSLWGSRGAYEQYF. In DNA form, the CDR3 reads TGTGCCAGCAGTTTATGGGGCAGTCGGGGGGCGTACGAGCAGTACTTC.

This chain connects TRBV5-6 to TRBJ2-3; 8 bases agree with TRBD2. This CDR3 contains 16 residues. V gave up 0 bases and J gave up 5 bases; unmatched junction bases: 8. Germline V gives CDR1 SGHDT, CDR2 YYEEEE. In nucleotides, the CDR3 is TGTGCCAGCAGCTTGGAGGCTAGCGGGTCTGTAGATACGCAGTATTTT. This encodes CASSLEASGSVDTQYF.

The chain carries TRBV5-1 and TRBJ2-7; D may be TRBD2 (5 bases). The CDR3 extends over 14 amino acids. CDR1 is SGHRS, CDR2 YFSETQ, per germline. Between the trimmed V and J ends, which lost 0 bases and 6 bases, there was a span of 13 bases. This CDR3 is CASSLDGGPGEQYF. The CDR3 DNA reads as TGCGCCAGCAGCTTGGACGGAGGCCCCGGCGAGCAGTACTTC.

The rearrangement joins TRBV7-6 to TRBJ1-1, with TRBD1 as a possible D gene (5 bases). CDR3 size: 15 residues. Trimming pared 5 bases from V and 1 base from J, leaving 14 bases between. The germline V gene has CDR1 SGHVS and CDR2 FNYEAQ. As DNA, the CDR3 is TGTGCCAGCAGCGTCGGCAGGGAAGGGAACACTGAAGCTTTCTTT. Amino acid sequence: CASSVGREGNTEAFF.

The CDR3 DNA is TGTGCCAGCTCACCAACGGTAGCGGCGAACACCGGGGAGCTGTTTTTT. Amino acid sequence: CASSPTVAANTGELFF. The V gene is TRBV18, the J gene TRBJ2-2; weak D call: TRBD2 (6 bases). Trimming pared 2 bases from V and 0 bases from J, leaving 10 bases between. Looked up from germline, CDR1 is KGHSH and CDR2 is LQKENI. The CDR3 spans 16 residues.

The DNA of the CDR3 is TGTGCCAGCAGTTTAGGGACTAGCGGGATGGGGGAGCAGTACTTC. Its translation is CASSLGTSGMGEQYF. The chain couples TRBV27 to TRBJ2-5; 13 positions agree with TRBD2. This CDR3 region has 15 residues. From germline, CDR1 is MNHEY and CDR2 SMNVEV (reference sequence). The V segment lost 2 bases and the J segment 11 bases; nucleotides outside the gene matches: 8.

The V call is TRBV18, the J call TRBJ2-5, with TRBD1 identical over 9 bases. The end of the DNA aligns better with TRBJ2-7, so the J call may be wrong. CDR3 length equals 16 residues. CDR1 and CDR2 from the germline V gene are KGHSH and LQKENI. The CDR3 loop reads CASSPQRGQGTYEQYF. The CDR3 bases are TGTGCCAGCTCACCTCAGAGGGGACAGGGCACCTACGAGCAGTACTTC.

This clone was counted once. The chain joins TRBV18 to TRBJ2-1; 8 nucleotides line up with TRBD2. The CDR3 runs 15 residues. From germline, CDR1 is KGHSH and CDR2 LQKENI. Germline trimming cut 3 bases from V and 6 bases from J; bases unmatched to any gene: 7. The CDR3 coding sequence is TGTGCCAGCTCACCTCGGGGGACTAGACTCAATGAGCAGTTCTTC. The encoded protein is CASSPRGTRLNEQFF. The entire variable domain, with the rest obtained from reference TRBV18 and TRBJ2-1, is as follows: NAGVMQNPRHLVRRRGQEARLRCSPMKGHSHVYWYRQLPEEGLKFMVYLQKENIIDESGMPKERFSAEFPKEGPSILRIQQVVRGDSAAYFCASSPRGTRLNEQFFGPGTRLTVL.

The chain joins TRBV5-1 to TRBJ2-5, with D perhaps matching TRBD2 (5 bases). The ends were cut back, 5 bases at V and 2 bases at J, with 19 bases in the middle. CDR3 size: 16 residues. The germline V gene has CDR1 SGHRS and CDR2 YFSETQ. The CDR3 loop is CASSRGTAGPQETQYF. CDR3 nucleotide sequence: TGCGCCAGCAGTCGAGGAACCGCGGGCCCTCAAGAGACCCAGTACTTC.

The gene calls are TRBV7-2 and TRBJ2-7; unclear D gene. The CDR3 extends over 12 amino acids. The V end was cut by 2 bases, the J end by 4 bases, with 6 bases between. CDR1 is SGHTA, CDR2 FQGNSA, per germline. This CDR3 reads CASSLIQYEQYF. DNA for the CDR3: TGTGCCAGCAGCTTAATCCAGTACGAGCAGTACTTC.

This clone turned up a few times. V gene TRBV5-1 combines with J gene TRBJ2-7, with 11 bases identical to TRBD2. Germline V gene sequence: CDR1 SGHRS, CDR2 YFSETQ. J gave up 0 bases and V 3 bases, and 5 bases lay outside the gene matches. This CDR3 spans 16 amino acids. The CDR3 protein is CASSSGLAGRSYEQYF. CDR3 nucleotide sequence: TGCGCCAGCAGCTCCGGACTAGCGGGTCGCTCCTACGAGCAGTACTTC.

V gene TRBV19 combines with J gene TRBJ2-5, with 11 bases fitting TRBD2. The junction had 9 bases not matched to a gene; V was cut back by 10 bases and J by 2 bases. The CDR3 spans 15 residues. Germline CDR1 and CDR2: LNHDA and SQIVND (reference sequence). The DNA for the CDR3 is TGTGCCACGTCGAATCTAGCGGGAGGACAAGAGACCCAGTACTTC. As protein: CATSNLAGGQETQYF.

The chain recombines TRBV4-1 with TRBJ2-7; tentative D call: TRBD2 (6 bases). Germline CDR1 and CDR2: MGHRA and YSYEKL. The V and J ends lost 4 bases and 5 bases respectively, with 15 bases between them. This CDR3 comprises 14 residues. CDR3 sequence reads: CASSRRLASDEQYF. DNA of the CDR3: TGCGCCAGCAGCCGCCGCCTAGCGTCCGACGAGCAGTACTTC.

Regarding this clone: One end of the junction is discordant with germline, which a read error may explain. The chain combines TRBV7-9 with TRBJ2-7; 8 bases map to TRBD1. There are 15 residues in the CDR3. CDR1 and CDR2 from the germline V gene are SEHNR and FQNEAQ (reference sequence). The CDR3 loop reads CSSSNPQGAAYAQYF. In DNA, the CDR3 is TGTTCCAGCAGCAATCCCCAGGGGGCTGCCTATGCGCAGTACTTC.

The rearrangement joins TRBV27 to TRBJ2-1; 11 bases are a match to TRBD2. V was pared by 5 bases and J by 6 bases, with 9 bases of the junction left unmatched. CDR3 length: 16 residues. In germline, CDR1 is MNHEY, CDR2 SMNVEV (reference sequence). The CDR3 nucleotides are TGTGCCAGCAGTCAGAGACTAGCGGGAAATGTCAATGAGCAGTTCTTC. Protein sequence: CASSQRLAGNVNEQFF.

This chain joins TRBV9 and TRBJ2-1, with TRBD2 matching over 7 bases. V was pared by 3 bases and J by 12 bases, with 18 bases of the junction left unmatched. The CDR3 extends over 16 amino acids. Germline V gives CDR1 SGDLS, CDR2 YYNGEE. For the CDR3, the DNA is TGTGCCAGCAGCGGCTCAAAGCGGGACGATTCAATCGGGCAGTTCTTC. It yields the protein CASSGSKRDDSIGQFF.